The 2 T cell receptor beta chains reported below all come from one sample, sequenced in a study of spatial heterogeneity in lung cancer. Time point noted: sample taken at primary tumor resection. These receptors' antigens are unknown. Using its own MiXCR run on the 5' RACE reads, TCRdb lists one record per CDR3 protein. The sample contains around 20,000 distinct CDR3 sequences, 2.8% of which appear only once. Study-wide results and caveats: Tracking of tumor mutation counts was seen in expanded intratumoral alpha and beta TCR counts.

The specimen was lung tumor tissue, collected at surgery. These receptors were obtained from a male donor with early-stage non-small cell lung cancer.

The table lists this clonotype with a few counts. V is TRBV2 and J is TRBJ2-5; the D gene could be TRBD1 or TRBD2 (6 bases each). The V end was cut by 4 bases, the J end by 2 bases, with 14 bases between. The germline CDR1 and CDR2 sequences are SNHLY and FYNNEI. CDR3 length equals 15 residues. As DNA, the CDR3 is TGTGCCAGCAGTGTTGGGGGGCCGACTCAAGAGACCCAGTACTTC. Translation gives CASSVGGPTQETQYF. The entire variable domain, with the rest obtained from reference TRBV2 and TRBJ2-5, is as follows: EPEVTQTPSHQVTQMGQEVILRCVPISNHLYFYWYRQILGQKVEFLVSFYNNEISEKSEIFDDQFSVERPDGSNFTLKIRSTKLEDSAMYFCASSVGGPTQETQYFGPGTRLLVL.

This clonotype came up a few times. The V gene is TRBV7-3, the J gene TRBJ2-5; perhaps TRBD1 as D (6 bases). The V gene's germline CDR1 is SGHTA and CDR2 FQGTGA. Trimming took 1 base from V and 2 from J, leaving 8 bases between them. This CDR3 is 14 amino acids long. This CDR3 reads CASSLSGQQETQYF. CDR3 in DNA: TGTGCCAGCAGCTTAAGCGGACAGCAAGAGACCCAGTACTTC.